The following is a TCR beta chain sequence with its context. Its antigen is not identified. This record comes from a study of graft-versus-host responses after intestinal transplantation. Study information: Those transplanted obtained multivisceral, liver-intestinal, or isolated intestinal grafts. Every recipient underwent anti-thymocyte globulin induction, then tacrolimus and steroids for around three years.

CDR1 SQVTM and CDR2 ANQGSEA come from the germline V gene. V shed 5 bases and J shed 4 bases, with 9 bases lying between them. The CDR3 covers 11 residues. Study-wide findings and caveats: Early declines in HvG clones that occurred post-transplant were associated with peak circulating GvH clone levels.

Some clones are missing from TCRdb's copy, which holds only in-frame ones; the method was immunoSEQ multiplex PCR. The data hold about 110,000 clones, with 80% to 95% observed a single time. J is TRBJ2-7 and V is TRBV29-1, with D hard to call. This TCR was sampled from a human donor who received an intestinal transplant. The sequences come from unstimulated CD8+ T cells sorted from spleen or lymph node cells, collected before intestinal transplant. The CDR3 spells CSVRKEYEQYF. The CDR3, as DNA: TGCAGCGTTCGGAAGGAGTACGAGCAGTACTTC.